The clone carrying this T cell receptor beta chain has a count of ten or more. The sequence runs out 3 residues before the end of the CDR3; the remainder is reconstructed from the germline J gene. Clones were sequenced by immunoSEQ multiplex PCR, and TCRdb holds only the in-frame ones, with some missing. This sample carries more than 35,000 clones and no singletons, and over 0.95% goes to the top ten. Most patients and controls had Caucasian heritage. CDR3 length: 13 amino acids. With V trimmed by 8 bases and J by 7 bases, 7 bases remained unmatched. Looked up from germline, CDR1 is LNHDA and CDR2 is SQIVND (reference sequence). The record originates from a study of T cell clonality in common variable immunodeficiency.

The sequenced sample consisted of peripheral blood mononuclear cells. The sequence came from a person aged 18 to 75 in good health. The chain carries TRBV19 and TRBJ1-5; 8 nucleotides align to TRBD1. The DNA read from the CDR3 is TGTGCCAGTGCAGGGGGCGCTCAACAGCCC. Protein product: CASAGGAQQP. The complete CDR3 sequence is CASAGGAQQPQHF.